This T cell receptor beta chain was recorded in a study of OX40 agonist ivuxolimab in advanced cancers. Study overall: Ivuxolimab, an antibody that agonizes OX40 (CD134), was administered to the patients. Dose-escalation subjects each had hepatocellular carcinoma, melanoma, renal cell or head and neck cancer.

CDR1 is SGHDT and CDR2 is YYEEEE in the germline V gene. The length of the CDR3 is 14 residues. V gave up 1 base and J gave up 3 bases, with 8 bases separating them. The cohort excluded patients with autoimmune disease history or systemic immunosuppression. Blood sampling was done at baseline, cycle 4 day 1, and cycle 7 day 1. Profiling relied on immunoSEQ multiplex PCR, and the TCRdb table lists in-frame clones only, not all of them. Here the sample spans about 46,000 clones, 89% being singletons. This clonotype originated in an adult with an advanced solid tumor such as melanoma, head and neck, liver or kidney cancer. V gene TRBV5-6 combines with J gene TRBJ1-5; possibly TRBD1 for D (5 bases). The sequences come from CD4+ or CD8+ T cells sorted from blood, collected in a trial of the OX40 agonist ivuxolimab. The CDR3 DNA follows: TGTGCCAGCAGCTTGCCCGGGGCCAATCAGCCCCAGCATTTT. Amino acids: CASSLPGANQPQHF.